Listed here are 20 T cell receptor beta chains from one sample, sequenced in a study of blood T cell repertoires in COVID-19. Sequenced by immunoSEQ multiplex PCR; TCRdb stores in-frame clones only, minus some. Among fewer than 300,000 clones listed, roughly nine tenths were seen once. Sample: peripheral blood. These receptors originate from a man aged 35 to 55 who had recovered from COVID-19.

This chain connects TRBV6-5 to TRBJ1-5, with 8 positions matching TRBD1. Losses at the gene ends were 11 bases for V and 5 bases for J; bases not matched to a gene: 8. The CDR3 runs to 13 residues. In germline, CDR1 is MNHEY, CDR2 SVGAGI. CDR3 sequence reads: CAVNPDRDQPQHF. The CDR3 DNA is TGTGCCGTCAACCCGGACAGGGATCAGCCCCAGCATTTT.

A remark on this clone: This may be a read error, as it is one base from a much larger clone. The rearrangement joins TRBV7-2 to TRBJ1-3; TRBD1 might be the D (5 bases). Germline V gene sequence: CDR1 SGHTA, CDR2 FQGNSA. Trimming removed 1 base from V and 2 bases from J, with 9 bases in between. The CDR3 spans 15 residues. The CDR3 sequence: CASSLDSGAGNTIYF. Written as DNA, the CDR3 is TGTGCCAGCAGCTTAGATTCGGGGGCTGGAAACACCATATATTTT.

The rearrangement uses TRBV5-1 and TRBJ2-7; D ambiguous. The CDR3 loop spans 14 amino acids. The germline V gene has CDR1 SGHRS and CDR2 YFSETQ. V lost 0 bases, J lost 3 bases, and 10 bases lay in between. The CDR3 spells CASSLGKAVYEQYF. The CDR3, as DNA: TGCGCCAGCAGCTTGGGGAAGGCGGTCTACGAGCAGTACTTC.

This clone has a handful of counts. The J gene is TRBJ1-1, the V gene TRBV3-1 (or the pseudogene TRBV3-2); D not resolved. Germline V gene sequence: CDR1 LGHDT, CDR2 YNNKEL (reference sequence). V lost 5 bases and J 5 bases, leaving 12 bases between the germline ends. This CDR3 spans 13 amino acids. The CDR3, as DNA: TGTGCCAGCAGCATACACACGGGTACTGAAGCTTTCTTT. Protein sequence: CASSIHTGTEAFF.

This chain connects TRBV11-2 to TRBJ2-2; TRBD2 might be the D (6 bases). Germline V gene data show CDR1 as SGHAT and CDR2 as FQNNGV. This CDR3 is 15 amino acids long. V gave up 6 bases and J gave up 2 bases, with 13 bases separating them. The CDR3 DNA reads TGTGCCAGCAGGGCGGGAACTCGCAACACCGGGGAGCTGTTTTTT. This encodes CASRAGTRNTGELFF.

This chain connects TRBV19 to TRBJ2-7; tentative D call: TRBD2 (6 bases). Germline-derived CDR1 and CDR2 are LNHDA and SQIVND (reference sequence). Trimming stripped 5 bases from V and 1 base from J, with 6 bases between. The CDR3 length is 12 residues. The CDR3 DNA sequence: TGTGCCAGTAGTCGGGGGTCCTACGAGCAGTACTTC. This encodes CASSRGSYEQYF.

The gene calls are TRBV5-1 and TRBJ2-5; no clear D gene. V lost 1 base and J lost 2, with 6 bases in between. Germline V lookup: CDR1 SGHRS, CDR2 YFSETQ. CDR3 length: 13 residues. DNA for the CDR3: TGCGCCAGCAGCTTGTTTATACAAGAGACCCAGTACTTC. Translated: CASSLFIQETQYF.

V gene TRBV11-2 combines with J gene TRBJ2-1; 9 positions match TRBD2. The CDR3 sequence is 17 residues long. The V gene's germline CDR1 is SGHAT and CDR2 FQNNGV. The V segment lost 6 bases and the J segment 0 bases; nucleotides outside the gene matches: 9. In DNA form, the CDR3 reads TGTGCCAGCAGAGGGGGGCGGGAGGGTCCCTCCTACAATGAGCAGTTCTTC. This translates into CASRGGREGPSYNEQFF.

The chain's CDR3 is CASAGGQRNEQYF. The CDR3 DNA is TGTGCCAGCGCGGGCGGCCAGAGGAACGAGCAGTACTTC. The chain uses TRBV6-5 and TRBJ2-7; weak D call: TRBD2 (5 bases). This CDR3 region has 13 residues. V shed 8 bases and J shed 5 bases, with 16 bases lying between them. The germline V gene encodes CDR1 MNHEY and CDR2 SVGAGI.

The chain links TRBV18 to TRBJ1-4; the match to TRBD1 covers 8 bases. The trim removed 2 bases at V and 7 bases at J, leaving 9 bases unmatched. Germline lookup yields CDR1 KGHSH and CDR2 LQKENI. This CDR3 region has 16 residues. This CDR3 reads CASSPSAGGLGEKLFF. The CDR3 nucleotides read TGTGCCAGCTCACCATCGGCAGGGGGCTTGGGTGAAAAACTGTTTTTT.

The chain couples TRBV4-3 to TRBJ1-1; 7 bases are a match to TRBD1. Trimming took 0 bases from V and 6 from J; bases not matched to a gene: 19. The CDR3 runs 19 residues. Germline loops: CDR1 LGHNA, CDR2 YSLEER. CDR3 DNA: TGCGCCAGCAGCCAAGATTTAGCCCTTAACAGGGGAGGAAGACCTGAAGCTTTCTTT. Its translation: CASSQDLALNRGGRPEAFF.

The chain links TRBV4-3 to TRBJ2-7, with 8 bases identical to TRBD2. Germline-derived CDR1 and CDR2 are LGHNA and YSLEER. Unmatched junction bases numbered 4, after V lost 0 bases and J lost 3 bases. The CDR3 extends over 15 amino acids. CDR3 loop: CASSQERLAGYEQYF. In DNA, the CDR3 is TGCGCCAGCAGCCAAGAACGGCTAGCGGGCTACGAGCAGTACTTC.

CDR3 DNA: TGTGCCAGCAGAGGGGGGGCATACACAGATACGCAGTATTTT. Protein sequence: CASRGGAYTDTQYF. The V call is TRBV6-6, the J call TRBJ2-3; tentative D call: TRBD2 (7 bases). The CDR3 runs to 14 residues. Germline assignment: CDR1 MNHNY and CDR2 SVGAGI (reference sequence). The germline V and J ends were trimmed by 6 bases and 2 bases, with 12 bases remaining between them.

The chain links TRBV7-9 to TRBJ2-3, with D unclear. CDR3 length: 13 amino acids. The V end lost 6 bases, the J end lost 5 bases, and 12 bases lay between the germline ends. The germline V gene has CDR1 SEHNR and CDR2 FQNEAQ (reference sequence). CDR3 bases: TGTGCCAGCAGACCTACGAACTTAGATACGCAGTATTTT. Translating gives CASRPTNLDTQYF.

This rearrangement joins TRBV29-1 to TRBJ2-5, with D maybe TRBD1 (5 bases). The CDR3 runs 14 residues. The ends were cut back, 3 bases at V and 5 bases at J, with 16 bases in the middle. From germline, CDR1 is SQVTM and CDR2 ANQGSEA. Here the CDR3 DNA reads TGCAGCGTTGAGTTGGCAGGGTTCGGGGAGACCCAGTACTTC. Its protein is CSVELAGFGETQYF.

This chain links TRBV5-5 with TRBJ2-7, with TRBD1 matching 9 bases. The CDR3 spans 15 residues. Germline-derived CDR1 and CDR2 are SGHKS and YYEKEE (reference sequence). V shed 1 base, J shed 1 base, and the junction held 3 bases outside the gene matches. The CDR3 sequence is CASSLKGQGSYEQYF. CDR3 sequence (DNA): TGTGCCAGCAGCTTGAAGGGACAGGGATCCTACGAGCAGTACTTC.

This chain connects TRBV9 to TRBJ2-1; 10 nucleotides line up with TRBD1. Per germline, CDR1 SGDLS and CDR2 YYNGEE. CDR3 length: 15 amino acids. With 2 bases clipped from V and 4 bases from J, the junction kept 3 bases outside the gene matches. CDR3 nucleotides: TGTGCCAGCAGCGTGGGGACAGGGGCATACAATGAGCAGTTCTTC. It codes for CASSVGTGAYNEQFF.

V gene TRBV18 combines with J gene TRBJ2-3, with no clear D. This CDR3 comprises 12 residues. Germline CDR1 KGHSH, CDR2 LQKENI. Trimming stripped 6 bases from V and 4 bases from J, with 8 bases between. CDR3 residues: CASSPFADTQYF. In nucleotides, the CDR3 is TGTGCCAGCTCCCCTTTTGCAGATACGCAGTATTTT.

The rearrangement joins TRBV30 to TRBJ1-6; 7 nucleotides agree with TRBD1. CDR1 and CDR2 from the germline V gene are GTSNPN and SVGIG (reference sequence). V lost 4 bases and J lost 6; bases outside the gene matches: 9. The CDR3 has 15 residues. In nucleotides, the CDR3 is TGTGCCTGGAAGGGGGCTAGGGCGAGTAATTCACCCCTCCACTTT. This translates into CAWKGARASNSPLHF.

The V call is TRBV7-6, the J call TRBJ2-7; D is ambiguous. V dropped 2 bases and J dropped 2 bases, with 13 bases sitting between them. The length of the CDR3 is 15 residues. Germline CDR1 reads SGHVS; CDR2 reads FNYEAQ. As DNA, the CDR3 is TGTGCCAGCAGCTTACGAGAAACCCGCACCTACGAGCAGTACTTC. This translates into CASSLRETRTYEQYF.